A selection of T cell receptor beta chains follows, all from one sample in a study of cytomegalovirus exposure and HLA in healthy donors. The data were produced by immunoSEQ multiplex PCR, yet TCRdb's version contains in-frame clones alone and is incomplete. The sample lists about 160,000 clones, almost 80% occurring once. The specimen was PBMCs. The receptors originated from a man aged 30-40 years in good health and CMV-seronegative. Both conserved end residues are part of each CDR3. The D gene is left open where the match is weak. For some rows the clone size is stated as once, few or many, or as a class when expanded; others skip it.

d_call	clone_size	v_call	j_call	cdr3_nt	cdr3_aa
-	once	TRBV4-3	TRBJ1-1	TGCGCCAGCAGCCAATCCCGGGATACTTACACTGAAGCTTTCTTT	CASSQSRDTYTEAFF
-	-	TRBV7-2	TRBJ1-2	TGTGCCAGCAGCTTATATAATGTAGAGCTTACCTATGGCTACACCTTC	CASSLYNVELTYGYTF
TRBD1	once	TRBV6-5	TRBJ1-2	TGTGCCAGCAGGCAACAGGGGGCGCGGGAGGGCTACACCTTC	CASRQQGAREGYTF
-	-	TRBV7-8	TRBJ2-5	TGTGCCAGCAGCCTCACCGCCGGAGAGACCCAGTACTTC	CASSLTAGETQYF
-	-	TRBV7-2	TRBJ1-1	TGTGCCAGCAGCTTATCGTATCCGGGTCCGTTTCACACTGAAGCTTTCTTT	CASSLSYPGPFHTEAFF
-	-	TRBV5-1	TRBJ1-4	TGCGCCAGCAGCTTGGAAGGGGGGGCGCGTGAAAAACTGTTTTTT	CASSLEGGAREKLFF
TRBD1	-	TRBV6-6	TRBJ1-1	TGTGCCAGCAGCGAGAACCAGGGGGCGCCTGCAGCTTTCTTT	CASSENQGAPAAFF
-	-	TRBV4-1	TRBJ1-2	TGCGCCAGCAGCCAAGTTGTTTCCAGGGTGGGTGGCTACACCTTC	CASSQVVSRVGGYTF
TRBD1	-	TRBV15	TRBJ2-5	TGTGCCACCAGCAGACCGACAGGGGACCAAGAGACCCAGTACTTC	CATSRPTGDQETQYF
TRBD1	-	TRBV18	TRBJ1-5	TGTGCCAGCTCACCAAACCAGGGACAGGGAAGTCAGCCCCAGCATTTT	CASSPNQGQGSQPQHF